This T cell receptor beta chain was retrieved from a study of long-term antiretroviral therapy in people with HIV. Study as a whole: The study's earliest collections predate the 2015 immediate-ART recommendation by about a decade.

Trimming removed 1 base from V and 10 bases from J, with 10 bases in between. The CDR3 length is 11 residues. Germline CDR1 reads GTSNPN; CDR2 reads SVGIG (reference sequence). Samples held 1-10 million cryopreserved PBMC, and DNA extraction followed. Study results and caveats: Gathering of blood took place between about 2004 and 2017, possibly under older ART regimens. After ART, diversity increased yet remained lower than transplant donor controls.

A v3.0 immunoSEQ assay was performed at survey level. Some clones are missing from TCRdb's copy, which holds only in-frame ones; the method was immunoSEQ multiplex PCR. This repertoire shows roughly 35,000 clones, about 93% found once; its top ten account for approximately 3.7%. Details on this clone: Its specificity is unknown.

The TCR was taken from a woman aged 50 to 60 with HIV. The source material was unsorted PBMCs, sampled around 5 years after starting antiretroviral therapy. The chain uses TRBV30 and TRBJ2-5; no firm D call. The CDR3 spells CAWSGQVDQYF. The CDR3 coding sequence is TGTGCCTGGAGTGGCCAGGTAGACCAGTACTTC.